This TCR beta chain originates from a study of T-cell reconstitution after alpha-beta-depleted transplantation in children. A word on this clonotype: Its antigen is unknown.

Study outcomes and limitations: Reportedly, alpha-beta T cells present about two months post-transplant originated from several hundred expanded clones of graft origin. Surviving recipient cells, namely T cells and thymic progenitors, were the source of high day-60 TCRbeta diversity in some patients. From newly produced T cells came most of the T-cell counts and diversity one year after transplant.

It was with unique molecular identifiers that the TCRbeta library was prepared. MiXCR, applied by TCRdb to the PCR reads, yields one record per CDR3 protein. The sample carries some 840,000 distinct CDR3 sequences, 16% recorded once. There are 12 residues in the CDR3. The trim removed 7 bases at V and 5 bases at J, leaving 4 bases unmatched. From germline, CDR1 is DFQATT and CDR2 SNEGSKA (reference sequence). This clonotype originated in a male patient younger than 18 who had a stem cell transplant for acute lymphoblastic leukemia, so the T cells may come from the graft donor. V and J are TRBV20-1 and TRBJ2-1; TRBD2 agrees at 8 bases. The sample in question was PBMCs, mostly from graft donor cells, obtained 360 days after TCRalphabeta/CD19-depleted stem cell transplant. The CDR3 sequence is CSGREGDNEQFF. CDR3 DNA sequence: TGCAGTGGCCGGGAGGGGGACAATGAGCAGTTCTTC.